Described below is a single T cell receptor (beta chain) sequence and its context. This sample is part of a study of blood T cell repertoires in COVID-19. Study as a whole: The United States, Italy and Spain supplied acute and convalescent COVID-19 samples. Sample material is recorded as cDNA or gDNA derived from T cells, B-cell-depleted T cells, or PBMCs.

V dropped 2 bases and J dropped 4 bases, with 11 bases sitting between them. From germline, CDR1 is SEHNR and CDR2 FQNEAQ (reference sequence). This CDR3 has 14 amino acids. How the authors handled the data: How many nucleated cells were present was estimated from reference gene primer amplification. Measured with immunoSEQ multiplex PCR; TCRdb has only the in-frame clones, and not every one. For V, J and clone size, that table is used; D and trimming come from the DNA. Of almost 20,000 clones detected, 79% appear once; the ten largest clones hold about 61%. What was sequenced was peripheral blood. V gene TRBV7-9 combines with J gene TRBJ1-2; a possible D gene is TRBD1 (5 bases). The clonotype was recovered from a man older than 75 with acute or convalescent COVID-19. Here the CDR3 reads CASSLTQGVYGYTF. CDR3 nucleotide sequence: TGTGCCAGCAGCTTAACTCAGGGCGTCTATGGCTACACCTTC.